The present T cell receptor beta chain was sequenced within a study of metastatic and nonmetastatic thyroid tumors. On the study more broadly: Malignant thyroid and benign thyroid patients provided blood and tumor or nodule tissue whose repertoires were compared. Study conclusions and caveats: Compared with benign nodules, malignant thyroid tumors were reported to have significantly higher TCR beta diversity in both blood and tumor.

A remark on this clone: Its antigen is unidentified. With a much larger clone just one base away, this may be a read error.

As originally analysed: It was from CDR3 differences across clinicopathological groups that a distant-metastasis classifier for papillary thyroid cancer was built. TCRdb re-called clones via MiXCR from the PCR reads. V and J calls and clone size were set by TCRdb, not the authors. The sample lists tens of thousands of clones; about 12% were seen once. The entire patient cohort was treatment-naive prior to thyroid surgery. From germline, CDR1 is SGHAT and CDR2 FQDESV (reference sequence). CDR3 length equals 15 residues. This chain joins TRBV11-1 and TRBJ2-1; D ambiguous. This TCR was recovered from a female donor with papillary thyroid cancer or a benign thyroid nodule (not recorded which). Some clones in this sample may be carry-over from other donors' samples. Material: tumor tissue. The CDR3 is CASSPPAVLVSEQSF. The CDR3, as DNA: TGTGCCAGCAGCCCCCCCGCGGTCCTAGTAAGTGAGCAGTCCTTC.